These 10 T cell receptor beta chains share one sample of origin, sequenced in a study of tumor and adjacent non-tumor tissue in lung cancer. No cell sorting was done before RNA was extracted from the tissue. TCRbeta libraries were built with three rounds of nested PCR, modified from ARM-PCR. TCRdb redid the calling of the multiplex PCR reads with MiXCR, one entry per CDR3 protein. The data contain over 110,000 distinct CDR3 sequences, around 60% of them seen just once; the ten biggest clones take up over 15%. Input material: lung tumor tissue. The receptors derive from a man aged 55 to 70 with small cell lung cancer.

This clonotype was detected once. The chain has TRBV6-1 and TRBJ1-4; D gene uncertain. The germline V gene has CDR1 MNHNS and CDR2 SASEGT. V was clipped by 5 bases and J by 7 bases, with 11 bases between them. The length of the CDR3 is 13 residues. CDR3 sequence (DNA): TGTGCCAGCAGTCACGGGATTAGTGAAAAACTGTTTTTT. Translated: CASSHGISEKLFF.

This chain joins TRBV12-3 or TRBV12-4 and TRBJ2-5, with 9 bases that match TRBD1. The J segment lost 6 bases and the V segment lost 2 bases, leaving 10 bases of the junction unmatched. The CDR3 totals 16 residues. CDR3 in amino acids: CASSLLGQGSSKTQYF. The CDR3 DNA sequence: TGTGCCAGCAGTTTATTGGGACAGGGAAGTAGCAAGACCCAGTACTTC.

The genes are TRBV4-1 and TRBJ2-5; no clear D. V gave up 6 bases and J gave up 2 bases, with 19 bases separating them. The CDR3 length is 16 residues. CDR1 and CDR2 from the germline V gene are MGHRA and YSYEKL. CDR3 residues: CASSHGRGYRQETQYF. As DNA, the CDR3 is TGCGCCAGCAGTCACGGCCGAGGCTACAGACAAGAGACCCAGTACTTC.

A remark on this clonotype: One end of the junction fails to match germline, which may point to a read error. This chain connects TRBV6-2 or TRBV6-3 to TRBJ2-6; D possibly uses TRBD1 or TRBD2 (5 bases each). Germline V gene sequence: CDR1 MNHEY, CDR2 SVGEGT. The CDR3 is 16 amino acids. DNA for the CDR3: TGTGCCTGCAGTTACTCGAGAGGGGCGCACGAGGCCGTCCTGACTTTC. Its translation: CACSYSRGAHEAVLTF.

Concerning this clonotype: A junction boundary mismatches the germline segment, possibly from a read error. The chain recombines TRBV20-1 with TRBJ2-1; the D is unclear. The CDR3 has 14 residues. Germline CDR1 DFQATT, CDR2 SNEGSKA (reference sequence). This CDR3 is CSAIDVASYNEQFF. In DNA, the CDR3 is TGTAGTGCTATAGACGTAGCTTCCTACAATGAGCAGTTCTTC.

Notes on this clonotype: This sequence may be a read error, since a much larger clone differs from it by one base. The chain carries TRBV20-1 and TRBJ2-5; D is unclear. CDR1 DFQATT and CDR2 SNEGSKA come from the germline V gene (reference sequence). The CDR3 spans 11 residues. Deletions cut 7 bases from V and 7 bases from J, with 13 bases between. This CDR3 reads CSVVREVTQYF. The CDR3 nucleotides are TGCAGTGTGGTAAGGGAAGTGACCCAGTACTTC.

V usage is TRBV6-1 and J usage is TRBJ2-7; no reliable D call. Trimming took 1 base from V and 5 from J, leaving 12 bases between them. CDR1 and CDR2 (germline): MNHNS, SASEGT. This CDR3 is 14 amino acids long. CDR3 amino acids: CASSEVTRYHEQYF. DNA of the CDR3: TGTGCCAGCAGTGAAGTAACACGTTACCACGAGCAGTACTTC.

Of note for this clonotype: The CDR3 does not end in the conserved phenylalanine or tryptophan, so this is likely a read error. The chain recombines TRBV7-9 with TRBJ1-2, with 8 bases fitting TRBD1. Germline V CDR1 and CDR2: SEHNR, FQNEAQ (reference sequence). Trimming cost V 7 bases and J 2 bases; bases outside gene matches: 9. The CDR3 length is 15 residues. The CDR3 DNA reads TGTGCCAGCAACCATACTCAGGGGGCAAACTATGGCTACACCCTC. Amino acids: CASNHTQGANYGYTL.

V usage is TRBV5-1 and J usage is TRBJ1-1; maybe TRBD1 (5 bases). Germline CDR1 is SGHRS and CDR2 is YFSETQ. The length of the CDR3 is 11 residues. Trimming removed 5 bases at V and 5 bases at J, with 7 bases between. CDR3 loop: CASSKGTEAFF. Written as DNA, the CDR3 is TGCGCCAGCAGTAAGGGGACTGAAGCTTTCTTT.

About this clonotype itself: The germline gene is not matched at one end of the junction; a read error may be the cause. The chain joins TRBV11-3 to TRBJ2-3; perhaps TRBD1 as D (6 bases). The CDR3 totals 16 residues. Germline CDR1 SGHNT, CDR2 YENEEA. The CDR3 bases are TGTGCCAGCAGCCCTAGAGGTGTGGGGGCCACAGATACGCGGTATTTT. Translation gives CASSPRGVGATDTRYF.